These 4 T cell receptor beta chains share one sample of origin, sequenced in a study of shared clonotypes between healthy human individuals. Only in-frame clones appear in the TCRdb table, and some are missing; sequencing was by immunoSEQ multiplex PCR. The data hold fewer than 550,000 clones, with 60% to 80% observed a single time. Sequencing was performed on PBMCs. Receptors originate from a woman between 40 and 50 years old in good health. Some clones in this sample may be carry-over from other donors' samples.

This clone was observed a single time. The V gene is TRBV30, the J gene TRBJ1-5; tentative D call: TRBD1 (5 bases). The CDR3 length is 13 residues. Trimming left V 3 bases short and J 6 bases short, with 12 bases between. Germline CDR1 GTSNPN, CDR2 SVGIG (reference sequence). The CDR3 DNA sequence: TGTGCCTGGAGGGGACGGAGGACTCAGCCCCAGCATTTT. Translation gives CAWRGRRTQPQHF. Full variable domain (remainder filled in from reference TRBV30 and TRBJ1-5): SQTIHQWPATLVQPVGSPLSLECTVEGTSNPNLYWYRQAAGRGLQLLFYSVGIGQISSEVPQNLSASRPQDRQFILSSKKLLLSDSGFYLCAWRGRRTQPQHFGDGTRLSIL.

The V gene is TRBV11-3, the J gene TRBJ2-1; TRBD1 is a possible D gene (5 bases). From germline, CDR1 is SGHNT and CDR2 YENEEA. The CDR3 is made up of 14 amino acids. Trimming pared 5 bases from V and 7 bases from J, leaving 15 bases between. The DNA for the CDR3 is TGTGCCAGCAGCCCCGCGCGTGGGGCTAATGAGCAGTTCTTC. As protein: CASSPARGANEQFF.

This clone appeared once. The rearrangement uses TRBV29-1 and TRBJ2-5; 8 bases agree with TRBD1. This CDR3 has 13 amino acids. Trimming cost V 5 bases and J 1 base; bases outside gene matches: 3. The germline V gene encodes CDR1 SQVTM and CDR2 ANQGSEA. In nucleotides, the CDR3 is TGCAGCGTTACGGACAGGGTCCAAGAGACCCAGTACTTC. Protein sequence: CSVTDRVQETQYF.

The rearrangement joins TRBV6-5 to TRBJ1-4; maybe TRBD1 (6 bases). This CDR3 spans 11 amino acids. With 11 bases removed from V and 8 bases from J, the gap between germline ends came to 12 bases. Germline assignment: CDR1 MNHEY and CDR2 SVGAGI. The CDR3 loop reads CAPTGLEKLFF. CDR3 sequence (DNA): TGTGCCCCCACAGGGCTAGAAAAACTGTTTTTT.